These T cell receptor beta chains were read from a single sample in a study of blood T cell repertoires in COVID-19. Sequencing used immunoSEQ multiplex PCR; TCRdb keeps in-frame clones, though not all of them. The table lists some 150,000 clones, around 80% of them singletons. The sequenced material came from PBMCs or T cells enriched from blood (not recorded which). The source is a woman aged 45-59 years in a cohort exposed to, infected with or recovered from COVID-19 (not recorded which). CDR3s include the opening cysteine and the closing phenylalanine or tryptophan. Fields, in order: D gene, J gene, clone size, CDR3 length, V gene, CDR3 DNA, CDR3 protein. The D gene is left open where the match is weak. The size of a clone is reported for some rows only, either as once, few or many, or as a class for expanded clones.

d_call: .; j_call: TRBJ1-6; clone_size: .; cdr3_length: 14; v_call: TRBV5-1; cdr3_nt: TGCGCCAGCAGCTTGGGCTATTCGGGTTCACCCCTCCACTTT; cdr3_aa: CASSLGYSGSPLHF
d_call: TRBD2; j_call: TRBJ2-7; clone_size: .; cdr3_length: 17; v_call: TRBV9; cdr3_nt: TGTGCCAGCAGCGTAGGACTAGCGGGTTCCGGGCCCTACGAGCAGTACTTC; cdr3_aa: CASSVGLAGSGPYEQYF
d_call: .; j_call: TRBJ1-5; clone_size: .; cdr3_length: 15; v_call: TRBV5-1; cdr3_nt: TGCGCCAGCAGCTTATCATCAGGGGGCAATCAGCCCCAGCATTTT; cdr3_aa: CASSLSSGGNQPQHF
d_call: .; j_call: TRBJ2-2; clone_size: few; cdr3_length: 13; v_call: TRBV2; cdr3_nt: TGTGCCAGCAGTTCTCTAAAAGCCGGGGAGCTGTTTTTT; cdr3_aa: CASSSLKAGELFF
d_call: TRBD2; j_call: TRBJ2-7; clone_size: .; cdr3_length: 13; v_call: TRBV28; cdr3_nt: TGTGCCAGCACGGGACTAGCGGTCGGGGGGCAGTACTTC; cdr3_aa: CASTGLAVGGQYF
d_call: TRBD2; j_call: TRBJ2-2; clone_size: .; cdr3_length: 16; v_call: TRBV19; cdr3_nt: TGTGCCAGTACCCCTGGGACTAGCGGGGGGGCCGGGGAGCTGTTTTTT; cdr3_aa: CASTPGTSGGAGELFF
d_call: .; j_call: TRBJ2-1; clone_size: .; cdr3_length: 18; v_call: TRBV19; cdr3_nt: TGTGCCAGTAGTATAGATGTAGCCAGAATAAGCTCCTACAATGAGCAGTTCTTC; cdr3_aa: CASSIDVARISSYNEQFF
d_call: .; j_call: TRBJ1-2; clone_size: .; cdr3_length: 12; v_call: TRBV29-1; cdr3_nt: TGCAGCGTTGAACCACAGGGAAACGGCTACACCTTC; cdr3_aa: CSVEPQGNGYTF
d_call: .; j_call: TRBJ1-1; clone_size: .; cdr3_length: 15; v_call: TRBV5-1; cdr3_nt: TGCGCCAGCAGCTTGGAGCGGGTTGGAGACACTGAAGCTTTCTTT; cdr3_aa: CASSLERVGDTEAFF
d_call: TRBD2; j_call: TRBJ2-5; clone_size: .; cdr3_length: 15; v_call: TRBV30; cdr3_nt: TGTGCCTGCGACAAGCTAGCGGGGGTTCAAGAGACCCAGTACTTC; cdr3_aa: CACDKLAGVQETQYF
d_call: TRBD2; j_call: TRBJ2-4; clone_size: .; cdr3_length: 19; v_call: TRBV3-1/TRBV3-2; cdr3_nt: TGTGCCAGCAGCCAAGAACTAGCGGGAGGGCAGAAAGCCAAAAACATTCAGTACTTC; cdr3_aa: CASSQELAGGQKAKNIQYF
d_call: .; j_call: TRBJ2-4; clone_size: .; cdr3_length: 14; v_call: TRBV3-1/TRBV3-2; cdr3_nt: TGTGCCAGCAGCCCCGGGTTAGCCAAAAACATTCAGTACTTC; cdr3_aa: CASSPGLAKNIQYF
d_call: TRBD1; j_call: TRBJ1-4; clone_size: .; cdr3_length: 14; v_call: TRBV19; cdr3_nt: TGTGCCAGTAGTATGGGACAGTATAATGAAAAACTGTTTTTT; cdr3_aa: CASSMGQYNEKLFF
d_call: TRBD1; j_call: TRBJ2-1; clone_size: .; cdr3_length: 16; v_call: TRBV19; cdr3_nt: TGTGCCAGTAGTACCCCGGGACAGGGCTCCTACAATGAGCAGTTCTTC; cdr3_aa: CASSTPGQGSYNEQFF
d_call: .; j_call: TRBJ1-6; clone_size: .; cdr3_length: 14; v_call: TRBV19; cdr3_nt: TGTGCCAGTAGTGCGACGGCAGGGGATTCACCCCTCCACTTT; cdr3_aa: CASSATAGDSPLHF
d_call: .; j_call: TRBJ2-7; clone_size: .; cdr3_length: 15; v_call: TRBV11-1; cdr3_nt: TGTGCCAGCAGCTTGGGCCGGACTGTATCCTACGAGCAGTACTTC; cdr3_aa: CASSLGRTVSYEQYF
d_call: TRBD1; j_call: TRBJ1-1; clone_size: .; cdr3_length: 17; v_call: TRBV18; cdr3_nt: TGTGCCAGCTCACCCTCCCGGACAGGGAAGAGGAACACTGAAGCTTTCTTT; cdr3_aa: CASSPSRTGKRNTEAFF
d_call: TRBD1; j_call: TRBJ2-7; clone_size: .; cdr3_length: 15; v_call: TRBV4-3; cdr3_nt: TGCGCCAGCAGCCAGGGGCTGACAGGGGGCTACGAGCAGTACTTC; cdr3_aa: CASSQGLTGGYEQYF
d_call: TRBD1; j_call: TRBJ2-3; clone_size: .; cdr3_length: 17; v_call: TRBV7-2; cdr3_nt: TGTGCCAGCAGCTTAGCGCATGGCAGGGGGCCGGCGGATACGCAGTATTTT; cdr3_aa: CASSLAHGRGPADTQYF
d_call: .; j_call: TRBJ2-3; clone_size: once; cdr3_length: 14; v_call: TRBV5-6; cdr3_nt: TGTGCCAGCAGCTTGGGCCCTAACGTGAATCCGCAGTATTTT; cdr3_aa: CASSLGPNVNPQYF
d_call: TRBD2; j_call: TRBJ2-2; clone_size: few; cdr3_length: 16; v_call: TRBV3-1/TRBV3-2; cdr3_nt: TGTGCCAGCAGCCAACCCGGGACTAGCAGCACCGGGGAGCTGTTTTTT; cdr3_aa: CASSQPGTSSTGELFF
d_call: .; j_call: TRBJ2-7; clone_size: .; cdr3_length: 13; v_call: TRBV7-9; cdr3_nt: TGTGCCAGCAGCTTCCCGGACAGTTACGAGCAGTACTTC; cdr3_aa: CASSFPDSYEQYF
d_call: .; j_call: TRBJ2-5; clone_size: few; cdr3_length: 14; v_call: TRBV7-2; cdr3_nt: TGTGCCAGCAGCTTACAGGGGTCGGGAGAGACCCAGTACTTC; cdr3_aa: CASSLQGSGETQYF
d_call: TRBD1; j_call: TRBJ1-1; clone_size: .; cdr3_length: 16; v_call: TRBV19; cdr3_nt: TGTGCCAGTAGACCCGAAGAGACAGGGGTTCAGACTGAAGCTTTCTTT; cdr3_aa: CASRPEETGVQTEAFF
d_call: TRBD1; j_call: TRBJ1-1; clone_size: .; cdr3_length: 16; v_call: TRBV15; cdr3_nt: TGTGCCACCAGCAGGGAACAGGGGGCCTTGCGGACTGAAGCTTTCTTT; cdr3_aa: CATSREQGALRTEAFF